This T cell receptor (beta chain) was observed in a study of cytomegalovirus exposure and HLA in healthy donors. Study as a whole: Inside one of the first data releases sat about 85 million unique TCRs taken from HLA-typed donors. Membership in the Caucasian-associated ancestry cluster was found for around four fifths of around 380 genotyped donors.

The CDR3 sequence is 17 residues long. V shed 2 bases and J 0 bases; nucleotides not matched to a gene: 7. Germline V gene sequence: CDR1 MRHNA, CDR2 SNTAGT. PCR amplification relied on 60 Vbeta primers (plus 13 Jbeta primers). Assay: immunoSEQ multiplex PCR; the TCRdb copy retains only in-frame clones and omits some. The table lists more than 150,000 clones, 80% to 85% of them singletons. As regards this clone: Its target is not known.

Whole-study findings and limits: The classifier reportedly diagnosed cytomegalovirus status with high specificity and sensitivity.

Sequencing was carried out using PBMCs. The J gene is TRBJ2-1, the V gene TRBV6-4, with TRBD2 matching 7 bases. This receptor was taken from a woman between 18 and 30 years old in good health and CMV-seronegative. CDR3 sequence (DNA): TGTGCCAGCAGTGACGCGGGCGGCGGGGGCTCCTACAATGAGCAGTTCTTC. This sequence encodes CASSDAGGGGSYNEQFF.